The 8 T cell receptor beta chains below were found in one sample sequenced in a study of technical replicates of blood from four donors. Only in-frame clones appear in the TCRdb table, and some are missing; sequencing was by immunoSEQ multiplex PCR. The sample records tens of thousands of clones, about 95% being singletons. Sequencing was carried out using PBMCs. The source is a human donor in good health. Some clones in this sample may be carry-over from other donors' samples.

The rearrangement uses TRBV7-6 and TRBJ2-3, with TRBD1 matching 7 bases. This CDR3 has 15 residues. V shed 5 bases, J shed 0 bases, and the junction held 5 bases outside the gene matches. In germline, CDR1 is SGHVS, CDR2 FNYEAQ. CDR3 nucleotide sequence: TGTGCCAGCAGCATCCGGGACAGTAGCACAGATACGCAGTATTTT. It specifies CASSIRDSSTDTQYF.

V is TRBV9 and J is TRBJ2-3; 14 nucleotides agree with TRBD2. The CDR3 contains 18 residues. The V segment lost 0 bases and the J segment 6 bases; nucleotides outside the gene matches: 9. Germline V CDR1 and CDR2: SGDLS, YYNGEE. Here the CDR3 DNA reads TGTGCCAGCAGCGTAGTCGGAGGACTAGCGGGGGGTTCGGATACGCAGTATTTT. Residues: CASSVVGGLAGGSDTQYF. Based on the CDR3 plus reference TRBV9 and TRBJ2-3, the full variable domain is DSGVTQTPKHLITATGQRVTLRCSPRSGDLSVYWYQQSLDQGLQFLIQYYNGEERAKGNILERFSAQQFPDLHSELNLSSLELGDSALYFCASSVVGGLAGGSDTQYFGPGTRLTVL.

J is TRBJ2-5 and V is TRBV11-2; 9 bases line up with TRBD2. The CDR3 covers 16 residues. From germline, CDR1 is SGHAT and CDR2 FQNNGV. Trimming took 1 base from V and 5 from J; bases not matched to a gene: 8. CDR3 nucleotide sequence: TGTGCCAGCAGCTTAGGTTTGCGGGGGGGCCTGGAGACCCAGTACTTC. This translates into CASSLGLRGGLETQYF.

This clone was seen only once. The V and J genes are TRBV6-1 and TRBJ2-2; D unclear. Germline V lookup: CDR1 MNHNS, CDR2 SASEGT. The CDR3 extends over 15 amino acids. The V and J ends lost 4 bases and 4 bases respectively, with 13 bases between them. The CDR3 reads CASSVPESLTGELFF. As DNA, the CDR3 is TGTGCCAGCAGTGTCCCCGAGAGCCTCACCGGGGAGCTGTTTTTT.

The J gene is TRBJ1-2, the V gene TRBV20-1; the D is unclear. CDR1 and CDR2 (germline): DFQATT, SNEGSKA (reference sequence). V shed 5 bases and J shed 8 bases, with 12 bases lying between them. CDR3 size: 11 residues. CDR3 loop: CSAPEGKGYTF. The CDR3 DNA follows: TGCAGTGCTCCGGAGGGTAAGGGCTACACCTTC.

The rearrangement uses TRBV2 and TRBJ2-2, with 7 bases fitting TRBD2. With 6 bases clipped from V and 1 base from J, the junction kept 5 bases outside the gene matches. The CDR3 is 15 residues long. CDR1 is SNHLY, CDR2 FYNNEI, per germline. The CDR3: CASRGAGRNTGELFF. The CDR3 nucleotides read TGTGCCAGCAGGGGAGCGGGGCGGAACACCGGGGAGCTGTTTTTT.

The chain employs TRBV29-1 and TRBJ2-1, with 11 bases lining up with TRBD2. CDR3 length equals 14 residues. Per the germline V gene, CDR1 is SQVTM and CDR2 is ANQGSEA. Losses at the gene ends were 7 bases for V and 5 bases for J; bases not matched to a gene: 7. DNA for the CDR3: TGCAGCGGGGGACTAGCGGAGGAGAACAATGAGCAGTTCTTC. This codes for CSGGLAEENNEQFF.

J is TRBJ2-5 and V is TRBV2; 8 bases agree with TRBD2. Germline assignment: CDR1 SNHLY and CDR2 FYNNEI. After removal of 6 bases from V and 5 bases from J, the junction contained 2 bases not matched to a gene. The CDR3 covers 12 residues. The CDR3 reads CASRGLGETQYF. The CDR3 DNA is TGTGCCAGCAGGGGACTAGGGGAGACCCAGTACTTC.